This T cell receptor (beta chain) was found in a study of CD8 T cells in Susac syndrome (dated by TCRdb to about 2019). Regarding the study in general: The study used repertoire sequencing to test whether antigen drove CD8+ T cell activation and differentiation in Susac syndrome.

Paper-wide results and their limitations: The study acknowledged that relatively few individuals were included in the TCR sequencing and HLA analysis.

High-throughput TCR beta sequencing profiled peripheral blood CD8+ and CD4+ T cells from healthy donors, Susac syndrome patients and multiple sclerosis patients. Treatment-naive patients with stable or active relapsing-remitting disease fulfilling revised McDonald criteria were used as multiple sclerosis controls. Bulk CD8+ and CD4+ T cells were purified by magnetic negative isolation, while CD8+ TEMRA cells were enriched using FACS. Blood was collected in EDTA tubes and processed within 24 hours, with PBMCs isolated through density gradient centrifugation. PBMCs intended for TCR sequencing were cryopreserved in liquid nitrogen and were subsequently thawed in a 37 degrees C water bath. A purity of at least 90% was achieved for sorted or isolated CD4+, CD8+ and CD8+ TEMRA cells. This clonotype occurred once. Its cognate antigen has yet to be identified. No per-base quality is available; no much larger clone lies one base away. A single read makes a weak case.

The germline V gene gives CDR1 as KGHSH and CDR2 as LQKENI. The cysteine opens and the phenylalanine closes a CDR3 of 12 amino acids. The entry retains the CDR3 DNA only, 36 bases that are in frame from base 1. V is pared back by 8 bases and J by 6 bases, with 12 bases lying between the germline termini. RNA was extracted using the RNeasy kit, and roughly 0.5 to 1 microgram was reverse transcribed with random hexamers. The immunoSEQ multiplex PCR assay, covering 54 Vbeta and 13 Jbeta segments, was used to amplify TCR beta CDR3 regions. PCR amplification bias was corrected by using a synthetic template baseline for primer optimization and computational correction. Per the original workflow: Reads were assigned to V, D and J genes according to IMGT and analyzed in immunoSEQ Analyzer, with only productive sequences retained. To calculate clonality, Shannon entropy was normalized by log2 of the number of productive unique sequences and then subtracted from one. For each patient and control, public and private clones were evaluated within the 100 most prevalent clones. Susac-specific clones were defined as absent from healthy and MS cohorts, 1052 published viral clones and other ImmuneACCESS disease sequences. Using fastp at Q25 and MiXCR, TCRdb reprocessed the public reads and kept productive beta chains. Entries that share a CDR3 protein sequence are merged under the most common genes and DNA. Clone size and V and J calls follow TCRdb, not the original study. Counted in this sample were around 200,000 distinct CDR3 sequences; about 95% of them appeared once. In total, the top ten clones hold approximately 0.075% of the sample.

The receptor was derived from a human donor with multiple sclerosis. The V and J genes are TRBV18 and TRBJ2-3; the D gene remains uncertain. The sequencing sample was made of CD4+ T cells from PBMCs. In nucleotide form, the sequence is TGTGCCAGCGCACAAGGTGGGGATACGCAGTATTTT. Its protein is CASAQGGDTQYF. Here the CDR3 is joined to the reference TRBV18 and TRBJ2-3 genes, and the full variable domain is: NAGVMQNPRHLVRRRGQEARLRCSPMKGHSHVYWYRQLPEEGLKFMVYLQKENIIDESGMPKERFSAEFPKEGPSILRIQQVVRGDSAAYFCASAQGGDTQYFGPGTRLTVL.